This TCR beta chain appears in the sequencing data of a study of untreated major depressive disorder. General study points: Findings may not generalize because the study sample was small. Private clones made up every subject's top five TRBV05-01 clones. TRBV05-01 (Vbeta 5.1) usage was higher in CD4+ T cells of depressed patients than controls.

Method: immunoSEQ multiplex PCR; TCRdb's copy keeps in-frame clones and lacks some. The table includes under 15,000 clones, about nine tenths detected once. For at least 8 weeks, patients took no psychiatric medication. Magnetic negative selection enriched CD4+ T cells from thawed PBMCs. The germline CDR1 and CDR2 sequences are LNHNV and YYDKDF (reference sequence). CDR3 length: 15 residues. J was trimmed by 2 bases and V by 0 bases; bases with no gene match: 1. Remarks on this clone: Its antigen is still unknown.

The specimen sequenced was CD4+ T cells from PBMCs. This receptor was identified in a man aged 25-45 years with major depressive disorder. The chain carries TRBV15 and TRBJ2-7; TRBD1 matches 10 bases. In DNA, the CDR3 is TGTGCCACCAGCAGAGATGGACAGGGGGCCTACGAGCAGTACTTC. It yields the protein CATSRDGQGAYEQYF.